This T cell receptor (beta chain) was captured in a study of T-cell reconstitution after alpha-beta-depleted transplantation in children. Broader study findings: T-cell counts and diversity at one year post-transplant came mainly from newly produced T cells. Reportedly, alpha-beta T cells present about two months post-transplant originated from several hundred expanded clones of graft origin. The origin of high day-60 TCRbeta diversity in some patients lay in surviving recipient T cells and thymic progenitors.

The sample holds a few counts of this clonotype. The antigen remains undetermined. Trimming pared 0 bases from V and 11 bases from J, leaving 11 bases between. Germline V gene lookup returns CDR1 SQVTM and CDR2 ANQGSEA. The CDR3 contains 12 residues. Unique molecular identifiers tagged the TCRbeta library. MiXCR, applied by TCRdb to the PCR reads, yields one record per CDR3 protein. The sample shows about 200,000 distinct CDR3 sequences, approximately 8.4% of them seen only once. This specimen consisted of PBMCs, mostly from graft donor cells, obtained 360 days after TCRalphabeta/CD19-depleted stem cell transplant. The chain employs TRBV29-1 and TRBJ2-1, with D tentatively TRBD2 (5 bases). This sequence originates from a male patient between 2 and 9 years old who had a stem cell transplant for acute myeloid leukemia, so the T cells may come from the graft donor. This chain's CDR3 is CSVEESGFQQFF. The CDR3 coding sequence is TGCAGCGTTGAAGAGTCGGGGTTTCAGCAGTTCTTC.